The 31 T cell receptor beta chains below all came from one sample that was sequenced in a study of T cells after yellow fever vaccination. TCRdb fed the 5' RACE reads into MiXCR, producing one record per CDR3 protein. The sample holds 300,000 to 400,000 distinct CDR3 sequences, 12% seen once. The sequencing here drew on CD4+ T cells sorted from PBMCs, taken 15 days after the yellow fever booster vaccination. The receptor source for this set is a man in his late teens or twenties who received the YFV17D yellow fever vaccine.

The table lists this clonotype with a few counts. The rearrangement uses TRBV7-2 and TRBJ2-7, with TRBD2 matching 10 bases. Germline loops: CDR1 SGHTA, CDR2 FQGNSA. CDR3 length: 15 amino acids. With V trimmed by 3 bases and J by 3 bases, 5 bases remained unmatched. The CDR3 loop reads CASSFILAGGYEQYF. The CDR3 DNA reads TGTGCCAGCAGCTTTATTTTAGCGGGGGGCTACGAGCAGTACTTC.

This clonotype was counted ten times or more. CDR3 bases: TGCGCCAGCAGCTTCAAGGTCGACAATGAGCAGTTCTTC. This translates into CASSFKVDNEQFF. The chain has TRBV5-1 and TRBJ2-1, with D unresolved. V lost 2 bases, J lost 5 bases, and 8 bases lay in between. From germline, CDR1 is SGHRS and CDR2 YFSETQ. This CDR3 is built from 13 residues.

In this sample, this clonotype turned up many times. The chain recombines TRBV20-1 with TRBJ1-1; D is possibly TRBD1 (5 bases). Germline V gene lookup returns CDR1 DFQATT and CDR2 SNEGSKA (reference sequence). V was clipped by 2 bases and J by 5 bases, with 15 bases between them. The CDR3 consists of 14 residues. CDR3 in DNA: TGCAGTGCTAGATGGGGCCCGGGAGGGACTGAAGCTTTCTTT. The encoded protein is CSARWGPGGTEAFF.

This sequence joins TRBV28 and TRBJ2-4, with D uncertain. The CDR3 extends over 18 amino acids. CDR1 is MDHEN, CDR2 SYDVKM, per germline. Trimming removed 5 bases from V and 0 bases from J, with 20 bases in between. This CDR3 reads CASSPSPQSILAKNIQYF. The CDR3 DNA reads TGTGCCAGCAGTCCGTCGCCACAAAGTATCCTAGCCAAAAACATTCAGTACTTC.

This clonotype was detected only a few times. The chain carries TRBV2 and TRBJ2-5; D gene ambiguous. The V end was cut by 6 bases, the J end by 1 base, with 15 bases between. Germline lookup yields CDR1 SNHLY and CDR2 FYNNEI. The CDR3 has 15 amino acids. CDR3 amino acids: CASRPPRAAQETQYF. The CDR3 DNA reads TGTGCCAGCAGACCCCCCCGGGCCGCCCAAGAGACCCAGTACTTC.

The sample holds a few counts of this clonotype. The chain is built from TRBV7-9 and TRBJ2-5, with 16 bases that match TRBD2. Germline lookup yields CDR1 SEHNR and CDR2 FQNEAQ (reference sequence). V was pared by 5 bases and J by 1 base, with 4 bases of the junction left unmatched. The CDR3 loop spans 17 amino acids. Here the CDR3 reads CASSRGTSGGAQETQYF. The DNA of the CDR3 is TGTGCCAGCAGCCGAGGGACTAGCGGGGGGGCCCAAGAGACCCAGTACTTC.

The chain couples TRBV20-1 to TRBJ1-5, with D perhaps TRBD1 (5 bases). Trimming took 3 bases from V and 2 from J, leaving 8 bases between them. The CDR3 totals 13 residues. The germline V gene has CDR1 DFQATT and CDR2 SNEGSKA (reference sequence). The CDR3 bases are TGCAGTGCTAGGGCGGGGGGCAATCAGCCCCAGCATTTT. Its protein is CSARAGGNQPQHF.

The chain carries TRBV4-1 and TRBJ2-1, with TRBD2 matching 12 bases. CDR1 and CDR2 from the germline V gene are MGHRA and YSYEKL. The CDR3 contains 17 residues. The V and J ends lost 4 bases and 8 bases, in that order; junction bases with no gene match: 12. In nucleotides, the CDR3 is TGCGCCAGCAGCCGAATCTTGGGACTAGCGGGCACCGATGAGCAGTTCTTC. It encodes CASSRILGLAGTDEQFF.

This clonotype has a handful of counts. The CDR3, as DNA: TGTGCCAGCAGTTTATTGGGCCCGGATAGCAATCAGCCCCAGCATTTT. This translates into CASSLLGPDSNQPQHF. The chain links TRBV27 to TRBJ1-5; D is uncertain. Deletions cut 1 base from V and 0 bases from J, with 10 bases between. Germline CDR1 MNHEY, CDR2 SMNVEV (reference sequence). The CDR3 runs to 16 residues.

This clonotype was seen ten or more times. J is TRBJ2-5 and V is TRBV29-1; D uncertain. Germline V CDR1 and CDR2: SQVTM, ANQGSEA. The CDR3 is made up of 13 amino acids. The V end was cut by 1 base, the J end by 4 bases, with 10 bases between. CDR3 sequence reads: CSVEGKDIETQYF. Written as DNA, the CDR3 is TGCAGCGTTGAAGGAAAAGATATAGAGACCCAGTACTTC.

The sample holds a few counts of this clonotype. The chain has TRBV10-1 and TRBJ2-5, with 8 nucleotides matching TRBD1. This CDR3 is 15 amino acids long. Germline V gene data show CDR1 as WNHNN and CDR2 as SYGVQD (reference sequence). The J segment lost 5 bases and the V segment lost 6 bases, leaving 11 bases of the junction unmatched. DNA of the CDR3: TGCGCCAGCAGCGACGGGACAGGAGGGGGGGAGACCCAGTACTTC. This gives the protein CASSDGTGGGETQYF.

The V call is TRBV7-6, the J call TRBJ2-1, with D unresolved. The germline gives CDR1 SGHVS, CDR2 FNYEAQ. This CDR3 has 14 residues. The V end lost 4 bases, the J end lost 0 bases, and 7 bases lay between the germline ends. This chain's CDR3 is CASSYSSSYNEQFF. Here the CDR3 DNA reads TGTGCCAGCAGCTATTCGAGCTCCTACAATGAGCAGTTCTTC.

This clonotype was detected ten times or more. V usage is TRBV7-2 and J usage is TRBJ2-5; 10 positions agree with TRBD2. The CDR3 spans 16 residues. The junction had 2 bases not matched to a gene; V was cut back by 0 bases and J by 1 base. Germline CDR1 and CDR2: SGHTA and FQGNSA. CDR3 region: CASSLASGGAQETQYF. As DNA, the CDR3 is TGTGCCAGCAGCTTAGCGAGCGGGGGGGCCCAAGAGACCCAGTACTTC.

This clonotype was seen more than once but under ten times. V gene TRBV24-1 combines with J gene TRBJ1-5, with 7 bases matching TRBD1. The V and J ends lost 1 base and 3 bases, in that order; junction bases with no gene match: 17. The CDR3 covers 20 residues. Germline values: CDR1 KGHDR, CDR2 SFDVKD. CDR3 amino acids: CATSDLRDRETREINQPQHF. The CDR3 DNA sequence: TGTGCCACCAGTGATTTAAGGGACAGAGAAACCAGAGAAATCAATCAGCCCCAGCATTTT.

This clonotype was counted a few times. This chain connects TRBV20-1 to TRBJ2-5; D remains unclear. V lost 4 bases to trimming and J lost 2 bases, with 8 bases between them. The germline gives CDR1 DFQATT, CDR2 SNEGSKA (reference sequence). This CDR3 region has 12 residues. The CDR3, as DNA: TGCAGTGCTACCGGGCCACAAGAGACCCAGTACTTC. The encoded protein is CSATGPQETQYF.

The chain carries TRBV4-1 and TRBJ2-5; D gene unclear. Germline-derived CDR1 and CDR2 are MGHRA and YSYEKL. V lost 1 base and J 0 bases, leaving 9 bases between the germline ends. This CDR3 has 15 amino acids. As DNA, the CDR3 is TGCGCCAGCAGCCAAGTGTGGCAGGACCAAGAGACCCAGTACTTC. This encodes CASSQVWQDQETQYF.

This clonotype was counted only a few times. This sequence joins TRBV12-3 or TRBV12-4 and TRBJ2-5; tentative D call: TRBD2 (5 bases). V dropped 3 bases and J dropped 2 bases, with 10 bases sitting between them. This CDR3 contains 14 residues. CDR3 nucleotide sequence: TGTGCCAGCAGTTTCCGAGGGCTTCAAGAGACCCAGTACTTC. Its protein is CASSFRGLQETQYF.

V is TRBV7-2 and J is TRBJ1-6, with D tentatively TRBD1 (6 bases). V was cut by 1 base and J by 10 bases, with 11 bases left in between. Germline assignment: CDR1 SGHTA and CDR2 FQGNSA. The CDR3 extends over 14 amino acids. The CDR3 sequence is CASSLGQVPSPLHF. The CDR3 DNA is TGTGCCAGCAGCTTAGGACAGGTTCCGTCACCCCTCCACTTT.

This clonotype was counted between two and nine times. The chain combines TRBV15 with TRBJ1-1; possible D gene TRBD1, 6 bases. From germline, CDR1 is LNHNV and CDR2 YYDKDF (reference sequence). The ends were cut back, 0 bases at V and 5 bases at J, with 10 bases in the middle. The CDR3 loop spans 14 amino acids. The CDR3 region has the DNA TGTGCCACCAGCAGAGATACAGGGATAACTGAAGCTTTCTTT. Translation: CATSRDTGITEAFF.

This clonotype was counted a few times. This chain uses TRBV7-2 with TRBJ1-4; D remains unclear. This CDR3 comprises 14 residues. The germline CDR1 and CDR2 sequences are SGHTA and FQGNSA. Between the trimmed V and J ends, which lost 3 bases and 5 bases, there was a span of 10 bases. The CDR3 here is CASSLGSGNEKLFF. In nucleotides, the CDR3 is TGTGCCAGCAGCTTGGGAAGTGGAAATGAAAAACTGTTTTTT.

This clonotype was recorded many times. The CDR3 nucleotides are TGTGCCAGCAGCGTCCACAGGGCGGAGACCCAGTACTTC. Residues: CASSVHRAETQYF. The genes are TRBV7-2 and TRBJ2-5; possibly TRBD1 for D (6 bases). The germline gives CDR1 SGHTA, CDR2 FQGNSA. This CDR3 contains 13 residues. The germline V and J ends were trimmed by 5 bases and 5 bases, with 12 bases remaining between them.

This clonotype was counted a few times. V and J are TRBV27 and TRBJ2-7; D gene uncertain. Looked up from germline, CDR1 is MNHEY and CDR2 is SMNVEV (reference sequence). Trimming left V 2 bases short and J 4 bases short, with 15 bases between. This CDR3 spans 15 amino acids. In DNA form, the CDR3 reads TGTGCCAGCAGTTTAGTCCAAGGACGGAATTACGAGCAGTACTTC. Translated: CASSLVQGRNYEQYF.

This clonotype was detected many times. The chain is built from TRBV10-3 and TRBJ1-1, with TRBD1 matching 11 bases. Germline CDR1 and CDR2: ENHRY and SYGVKD. Trimming at V came to 4 bases and at J to 4 bases, leaving 5 bases not matched to a gene. The CDR3 covers 15 residues. The CDR3 DNA follows: TGTGCCATCAGTGGGACAGGGGGCTGGGGCACTGAAGCTTTCTTT. It codes for CAISGTGGWGTEAFF.

This clonotype occurred a few times. This chain connects TRBV15 to TRBJ2-7; unclear D gene. V lost 4 bases and J 7 bases, leaving 8 bases between the germline ends. Per germline, CDR1 LNHNV and CDR2 YYDKDF (reference sequence). The CDR3 spans 11 residues. The CDR3 loop is CATSNPGEQYF. Written as DNA, the CDR3 is TGTGCCACCAGCAACCCAGGAGAGCAGTACTTC.

V is TRBV4-3 and J is TRBJ2-5; no firm D call. Germline V lookup: CDR1 LGHNA, CDR2 YSLEER. V was pared by 0 bases and J by 5 bases, with 13 bases between. The CDR3 contains 15 residues. CDR3 in amino acids: CASSQDRTRLETQYF. The CDR3 coding sequence is TGCGCCAGCAGCCAAGATCGGACGAGACTGGAGACCCAGTACTTC.

This clonotype was recorded a few times. The chain couples TRBV6-2 or TRBV6-3 to TRBJ1-5; D possibly corresponds to TRBD1 (6 bases). Trimming removed 0 bases from V and 9 bases from J, with 15 bases in between. Germline V gene sequence: CDR1 MNHEY, CDR2 SVGEGT. There are 15 residues in the CDR3. The CDR3 nucleotides are TGTGCCAGCAGTTACTCGAGCGGGGGCGCAGGGCCCCAGCATTTT. This codes for CASSYSSGGAGPQHF.

Many counts were recorded for this clonotype. The CDR3 DNA sequence: TGCGCCAGCAGCTTGGAATCAGAGACCTACGAGCAGTACTTC. Amino acid sequence: CASSLESETYEQYF. The chain recombines TRBV5-1 with TRBJ2-7; D not certain. This CDR3 comprises 14 residues. Germline assignment: CDR1 SGHRS and CDR2 YFSETQ. Trimming took off 0 bases at V and 2 bases at J, with 9 bases between the two ends.

This clonotype has a handful of counts. The V call is TRBV27, the J call TRBJ1-2; D is unclear. Trimming left V 5 bases short and J 4 bases short, with 14 bases between. CDR3 length: 14 residues. Germline CDR1 MNHEY, CDR2 SMNVEV (reference sequence). The CDR3 sequence is CASSIDPLGYGYTF. The CDR3 DNA reads TGTGCCAGCAGTATAGACCCTCTGGGCTATGGCTACACCTTC.

This rearrangement joins TRBV28 to TRBJ1-1; D call uncertain. Germline values: CDR1 MDHEN, CDR2 SYDVKM. The CDR3 consists of 14 residues. V was clipped by 7 bases and J by 7 bases, with 19 bases between them. CDR3 sequence (DNA): TGTGCCAGCACCACAAGGAGGACCTCCGATGAAGCTTTCTTT. The encoded protein is CASTTRRTSDEAFF.

This clonotype has more than one count but fewer than ten. V is TRBV20-1 and J is TRBJ2-4; 9 bases map to TRBD1. The CDR3 runs to 15 residues. Trimming removed 3 bases from V and 2 bases from J; junction bases left unmatched: 5. The germline V gene has CDR1 DFQATT and CDR2 SNEGSKA (reference sequence). The CDR3 bases are TGCAGTGCTAGTACGGACAGGGGAACCAAAAACATTCAGTACTTC. Translating gives CSASTDRGTKNIQYF.

This chain uses TRBV4-3 with TRBJ1-4; D call uncertain. Germline lookup yields CDR1 LGHNA and CDR2 YSLEER. V was clipped by 0 bases and J by 4 bases, with 9 bases between them. This CDR3 comprises 15 residues. The CDR3 here is CASSQEFRHNEKLFF. In nucleotides, the CDR3 is TGCGCCAGCAGCCAAGAGTTTCGGCATAATGAAAAACTGTTTTTT.